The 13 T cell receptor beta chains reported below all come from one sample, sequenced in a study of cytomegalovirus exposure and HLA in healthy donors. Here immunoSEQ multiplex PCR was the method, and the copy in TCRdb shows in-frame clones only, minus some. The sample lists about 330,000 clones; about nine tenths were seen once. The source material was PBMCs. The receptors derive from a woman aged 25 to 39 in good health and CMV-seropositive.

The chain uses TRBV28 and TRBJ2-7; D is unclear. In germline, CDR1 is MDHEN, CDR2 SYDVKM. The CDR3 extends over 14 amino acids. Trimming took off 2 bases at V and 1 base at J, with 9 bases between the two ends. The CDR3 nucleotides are TGTGCCAGCAGTTTAGGCGGAGCGTCCTACGAGCAGTACTTC. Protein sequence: CASSLGGASYEQYF.

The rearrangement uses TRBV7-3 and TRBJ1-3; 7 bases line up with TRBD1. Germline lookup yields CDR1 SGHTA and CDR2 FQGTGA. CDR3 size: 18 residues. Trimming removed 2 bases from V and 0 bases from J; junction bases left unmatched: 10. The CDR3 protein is CASSLRGTAECSGNTIYF. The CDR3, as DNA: TGTGCCAGCAGCTTACGCGGGACAGCTGAATGCTCTGGAAACACCATATATTTT. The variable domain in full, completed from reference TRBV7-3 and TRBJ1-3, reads GAGVSQTPSNKVTEKGKYVELRCDPISGHTALYWYRQSLGQGPEFLIYFQGTGAADDSGLPNDRFFAVRPEGSVSTLKIQRTERGDSAVYLCASSLRGTAECSGNTIYFGEGSWLTVV.

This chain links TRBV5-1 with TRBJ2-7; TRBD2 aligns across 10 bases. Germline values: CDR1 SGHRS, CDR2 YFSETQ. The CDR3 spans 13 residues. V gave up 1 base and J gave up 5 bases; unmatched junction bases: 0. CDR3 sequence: CASSLLAGDEQYF. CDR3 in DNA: TGCGCCAGCAGCTTGCTAGCGGGAGACGAGCAGTACTTC.

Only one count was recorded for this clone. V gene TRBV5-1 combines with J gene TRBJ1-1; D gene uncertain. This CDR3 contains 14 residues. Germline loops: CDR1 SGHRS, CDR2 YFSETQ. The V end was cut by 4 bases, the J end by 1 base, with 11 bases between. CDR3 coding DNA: TGCGCCAGCAGCCGGCGGCCCCAGAACACTGAAGCTTTCTTT. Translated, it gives CASSRRPQNTEAFF. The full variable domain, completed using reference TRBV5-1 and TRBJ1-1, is KAGVTQTPRYLIKTRGQQVTLSCSPISGHRSVSWYQQTPGQGLQFLFEYFSETQRNKGNFPGRFSGRQFSNSRSEMNVSTLELGDSALYLCASSRRPQNTEAFFGQGTRLTVV.

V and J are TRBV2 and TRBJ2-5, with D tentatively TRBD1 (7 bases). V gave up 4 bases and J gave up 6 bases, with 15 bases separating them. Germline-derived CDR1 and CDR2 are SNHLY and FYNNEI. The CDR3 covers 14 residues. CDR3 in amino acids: CASSGQGLGQTQYF. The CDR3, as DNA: TGTGCCAGCAGTGGACAGGGACTGGGGCAGACCCAGTACTTC.

CDR3 residues: CASSSIVNFSYEQYF. Written as DNA, the CDR3 is TGTGCCAGCAGTTCTATCGTGAACTTTTCCTACGAGCAGTACTTC. The gene calls are TRBV27 and TRBJ2-7; D is unclear. CDR1 and CDR2 (germline): MNHEY, SMNVEV (reference sequence). The ends were cut back, 4 bases at V and 1 base at J, with 14 bases in the middle. This CDR3 is built from 15 residues.

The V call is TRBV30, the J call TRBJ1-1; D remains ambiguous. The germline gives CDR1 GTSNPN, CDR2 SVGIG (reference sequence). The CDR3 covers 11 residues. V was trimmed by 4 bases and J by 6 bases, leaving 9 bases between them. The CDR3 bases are TGTGCCTGGAATGTGGGATCTGAAGCTTTCTTT. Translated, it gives CAWNVGSEAFF.

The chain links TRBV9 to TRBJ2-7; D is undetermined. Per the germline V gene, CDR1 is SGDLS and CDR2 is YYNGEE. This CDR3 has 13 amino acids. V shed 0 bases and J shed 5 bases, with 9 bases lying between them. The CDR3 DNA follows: TGTGCCAGCAGCGTAGCTGTCCGCGACGAGCAGTACTTC. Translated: CASSVAVRDEQYF. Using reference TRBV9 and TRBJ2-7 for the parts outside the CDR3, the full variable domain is DSGVTQTPKHLITATGQRVTLRCSPRSGDLSVYWYQQSLDQGLQFLIQYYNGEERAKGNILERFSAQQFPDLHSELNLSSLELGDSALYFCASSVAVRDEQYFGPGTRLTVT.

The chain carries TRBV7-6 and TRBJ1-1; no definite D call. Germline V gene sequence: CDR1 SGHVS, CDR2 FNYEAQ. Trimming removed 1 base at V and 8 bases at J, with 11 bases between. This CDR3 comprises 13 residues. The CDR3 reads CASSLGEGAEAFF. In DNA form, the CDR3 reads TGTGCCAGCAGCTTAGGCGAGGGTGCCGAAGCTTTCTTT. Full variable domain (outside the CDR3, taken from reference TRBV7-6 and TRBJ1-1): GAGVSQSPRYKVTKRGQDVALRCDPISGHVSLYWYRQALGQGPEFLTYFNYEAQQDKSGLPNDRFSAERPEGSISTLTIQRTEQRDSAMYRCASSLGEGAEAFFGQGTRLTVV.

The CDR3 region is CASSPTGGIDTQYF. The CDR3 DNA follows: TGTGCCAGCAGTCCGACAGGGGGCATAGATACGCAGTATTTT. This chain joins TRBV2 and TRBJ2-3; TRBD1 aligns across 10 bases. Trimming removed 5 bases from V and 5 bases from J; junction bases left unmatched: 4. CDR3 length equals 14 residues. Germline-derived CDR1 and CDR2 are SNHLY and FYNNEI.

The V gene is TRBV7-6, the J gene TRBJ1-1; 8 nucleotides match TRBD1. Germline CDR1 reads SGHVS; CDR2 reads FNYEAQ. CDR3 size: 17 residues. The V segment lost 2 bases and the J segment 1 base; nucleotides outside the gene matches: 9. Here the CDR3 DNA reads TGTGCCAGCAGCTTACGAGCCGGTGGGACAGGGAACACTGAAGCTTTCTTT. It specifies CASSLRAGGTGNTEAFF.

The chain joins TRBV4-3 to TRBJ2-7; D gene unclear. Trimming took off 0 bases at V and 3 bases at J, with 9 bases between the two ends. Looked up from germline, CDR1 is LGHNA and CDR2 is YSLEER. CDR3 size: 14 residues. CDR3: CASSQDKSDYEQYF. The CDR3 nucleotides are TGCGCCAGCAGCCAAGATAAAAGCGACTACGAGCAGTACTTC.

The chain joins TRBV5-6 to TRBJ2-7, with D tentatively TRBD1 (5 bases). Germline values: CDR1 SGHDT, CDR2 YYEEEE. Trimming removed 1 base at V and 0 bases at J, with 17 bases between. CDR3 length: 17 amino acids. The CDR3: CASSLIGWQGSSYEQYF. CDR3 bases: TGTGCCAGCAGCTTGATCGGTTGGCAGGGTAGCTCCTACGAGCAGTACTTC.